The next 18 T cell receptor beta chains were all read from a single sample in a study of T cell repertoires in cytomegalovirus infection. TCRdb re-called the reads through MiXCR, storing one row per CDR3 protein. The table has 300,000 to 450,000 distinct CDR3 sequences, 15% to 20% seen once; the top ten hold 8.7%. The source material was PBMCs. The receptor set was obtained from a human donor in good health (CMV status not recorded). Some clones in this sample may be carry-over from other donors' samples.

This clonotype was detected only a few times. The rearrangement links TRBV12-3 or TRBV12-4 to TRBJ2-1; D gene unclear. V was trimmed by 7 bases and J by 0 bases, leaving 16 bases between them. This CDR3 spans 16 amino acids. The CDR3 sequence is CASKLTGITSYNEQFF. The CDR3 DNA is TGTGCCAGCAAATTGACTGGAATAACCTCCTACAATGAGCAGTTCTTC.

This clonotype was picked up a small number of times. The chain uses TRBV19 and TRBJ2-1; 12 bases agree with TRBD2. The V gene's germline CDR1 is LNHDA and CDR2 SQIVND (reference sequence). CDR3 size: 16 residues. Germline trimming cut 4 bases from V and 3 bases from J; bases unmatched to any gene: 4. Here the CDR3 DNA reads TGTGCCAGTAGTACACTAGCGGGGGGCATCTACAATGAGCAGTTCTTC. Amino acid sequence: CASSTLAGGIYNEQFF.

This clonotype appeared many times. This chain joins TRBV7-2 and TRBJ1-1; no clear D. Trimming shortened V by 0 bases and J by 0 bases, and 8 bases separated the two germline ends. Germline V gene sequence: CDR1 SGHTA, CDR2 FQGNSA. CDR3 size: 15 residues. The CDR3 sequence is CASSLARNLNTEAFF. The CDR3 nucleotides read TGTGCCAGCAGCTTAGCTCGCAACTTGAACACTGAAGCTTTCTTT. The whole variable domain, filled in from reference TRBV7-2 and TRBJ1-1, reads GAGVSQSPSNKVTEKGKDVELRCDPISGHTALYWYRQSLGQGLEFLIYFQGNSAPDKSGLPSDRFSAERTGGSVSTLTIQRTQQEDSAVYLCASSLARNLNTEAFFGQGTRLTVV.

This clonotype has ten or more counts. The gene calls are TRBV7-2 and TRBJ2-5; tentatively, D is TRBD2 (5 bases). Deletions cut 7 bases from V and 3 bases from J, with 15 bases between. The CDR3 totals 14 residues. Germline assignment: CDR1 SGHTA and CDR2 FQGNSA. The CDR3 here is CASTHRRGKETQYF. In DNA form, the CDR3 reads TGTGCCAGCACTCACCGGCGAGGGAAAGAGACCCAGTACTTC.

In its sample, this clonotype was seen many times. The chain links TRBV7-2 to TRBJ2-3; 10 nucleotides line up with TRBD1. Germline V gene sequence: CDR1 SGHTA, CDR2 FQGNSA. The trim removed 7 bases at V and 4 bases at J, leaving 5 bases unmatched. The length of the CDR3 is 14 residues. The CDR3 nucleotides read TGTGCCAGCAACCCGACAGGGGGCCCAGATACGCAGTATTTT. Protein: CASNPTGGPDTQYF.

This chain links TRBV11-2 with TRBJ2-1; TRBD2 agrees at 7 bases. V shed 1 base, J shed 0 bases, and the junction held 6 bases outside the gene matches. CDR1 and CDR2 (germline): SGHAT, FQNNGV. CDR3 length: 17 amino acids. CDR3 residues: CASSLGRGSSSYNEQFF. In DNA, the CDR3 is TGTGCCAGCAGCTTAGGGCGGGGGAGTAGCTCCTACAATGAGCAGTTCTTC.

This rearrangement joins TRBV30 to TRBJ1-6; 7 positions match TRBD1. This CDR3 region has 15 residues. V shed 5 bases, J shed 9 bases, and the junction held 13 bases outside the gene matches. The germline V gene has CDR1 GTSNPN and CDR2 SVGIG (reference sequence). The CDR3 DNA reads as TGTGCCTGGTCTACTACCGGGACAGTGGCTTCACCCCTCCACTTT. This gives the protein CAWSTTGTVASPLHF.

In its sample, this clonotype was seen many times. V and J are TRBV5-6 and TRBJ1-5, with D possibly being TRBD1 (5 bases). Germline-derived CDR1 and CDR2 are SGHDT and YYEEEE. V was clipped by 0 bases and J by 7 bases, with 11 bases between them. This CDR3 is built from 14 residues. For the CDR3, the DNA is TGTGCCAGCAGCTTGGGGTCTGGGGGACAGCCCCAGCATTTT. The encoded protein is CASSLGSGGQPQHF.

In this sample, this clonotype turned up a few times. The chain is built from TRBV7-6 and TRBJ2-1; TRBD2 agrees at 8 bases. The CDR3 loop spans 17 amino acids. Trimming took 2 bases from V and 4 from J; bases not matched to a gene: 10. CDR1 and CDR2 (germline): SGHVS, FNYEAQ. DNA for the CDR3: TGTGCCAGCAGCTTACTCTCACGGGGGGGCCTATACAATGAGCAGTTCTTC. This gives the protein CASSLLSRGGLYNEQFF.

A note on this clonotype: The CDR3 does not close with the conserved phenylalanine or tryptophan, likely indicating a read error. V and J are TRBV9 and TRBJ1-2; 7 bases align to TRBD1. Germline loops: CDR1 SGDLS, CDR2 YYNGEE. CDR3 length equals 13 residues. After removal of 3 bases from V and 5 bases from J, the junction contained 4 bases not matched to a gene. The CDR3 nucleotides read TGTGCCAGCAGCGGTCCGGGACAGTATGGCTACACCGTC. Translating it yields CASSGPGQYGYTV.

V gene TRBV19 combines with J gene TRBJ1-5; D not resolved. The CDR3 length is 19 residues. The V gene lost 1 base and the J gene lost 0 bases, with 19 bases spanning the gap. Germline assignment: CDR1 LNHDA and CDR2 SQIVND (reference sequence). The CDR3 DNA reads as TGTGCCAGTAGTATAGCCTCCCGGGCCGATTTTTATAGCAATCAGCCCCAGCATTTT. As protein: CASSIASRADFYSNQPQHF.

In its sample, this clonotype was seen a few times. J is TRBJ2-7 and V is TRBV12-3 or TRBV12-4; no clear D. V lost 1 base and J lost 6, with 13 bases in between. The CDR3 runs to 14 residues. The CDR3 coding sequence is TGTGCCAGCAGTTTAGTAGGTCTGACCGGCGAGCAGTACTTC. This encodes CASSLVGLTGEQYF.

The genes are TRBV2 and TRBJ2-2, with TRBD2 as a possible D gene (5 bases). V was clipped by 1 base and J by 3 bases, with 9 bases between them. Germline lookup yields CDR1 SNHLY and CDR2 FYNNEI. The CDR3 is 15 residues long. The CDR3: CASSEGLADTGELFF. Written as DNA, the CDR3 is TGTGCCAGCAGTGAAGGCCTAGCCGACACCGGGGAGCTGTTTTTT. Complete variable domain (other parts from reference TRBV2 and TRBJ2-2): EPEVTQTPSHQVTQMGQEVILRCVPISNHLYFYWYRQILGQKVEFLVSFYNNEISEKSEIFDDQFSVERPDGSNFTLKIRSTKLEDSAMYFCASSEGLADTGELFFGEGSRLTVL.

In its sample, this clonotype was seen a few times. The chain carries TRBV25-1 and TRBJ1-1; the D gene is possibly TRBD1 (5 bases). V was cut by 6 bases and J by 0 bases, with 17 bases left in between. This CDR3 region has 16 residues. Germline CDR1 is MGHDK and CDR2 is SYGVNS. CDR3 region: CASRGTGIWMNTEAFF. The DNA for the CDR3 is TGTGCCAGCAGGGGGACGGGTATTTGGATGAACACTGAAGCTTTCTTT.

This clonotype was counted ten times or more. The V call is TRBV28, the J call TRBJ2-5, with D possibly matching TRBD1 (8 bases). Germline loops: CDR1 MDHEN, CDR2 SYDVKM. V lost 5 bases and J lost 4, with 14 bases in between. The CDR3 contains 14 residues. CDR3 coding DNA: TGTGCCAGCAGTGTAACAGGGGGGGGAGAGACCCAGTACTTC. This encodes CASSVTGGGETQYF.

J is TRBJ2-5 and V is TRBV25-1; 8 nucleotides align to TRBD2. This CDR3 contains 16 residues. After removal of 2 bases from V and 6 bases from J, the junction contained 11 bases not matched to a gene. From germline, CDR1 is MGHDK and CDR2 SYGVNS. The CDR3 sequence is CASSEIGGGTPKTQYF. Written as DNA, the CDR3 is TGTGCCAGCAGTGAAATAGGCGGGGGGACTCCAAAGACCCAGTACTTC.

This clonotype was observed at least ten times. The V call is TRBV7-8, the J call TRBJ2-5, with 9 positions matching TRBD1. V trimming: 0 bases; J trimming: 5 bases; junction bases outside the gene matches: 7. The CDR3 is made up of 16 amino acids. Germline loops: CDR1 SGHVS, CDR2 FQNEAQ. The CDR3 DNA sequence: TGTGCCAGCAGCTTAGCCTGGGACAGGGCTTGGGAGACCCAGTACTTC. Protein: CASSLAWDRAWETQYF. Using reference TRBV7-8 and TRBJ2-5 for the parts outside the CDR3, the full variable domain is GAGVSQSPRYKVAKRGQDVALRCDPISGHVSLFWYQQALGQGPEFLTYFQNEAQLDKSGLPSDRFFAERPEGSVSTLKIQRTQQEDSAVYLCASSLAWDRAWETQYFGPGTRLLVL.

This clonotype was found many times. The genes are TRBV7-2 and TRBJ2-3; D possibly corresponds to TRBD1 (6 bases). This CDR3 has 16 residues. V was pared by 5 bases and J by 2 bases, with 17 bases between. The germline V gene encodes CDR1 SGHTA and CDR2 FQGNSA. CDR3 residues: CASSNKFGQHTDTQYF. DNA of the CDR3: TGTGCCAGCAGCAATAAATTCGGACAGCACACAGATACGCAGTATTTT. Based on the CDR3 plus reference TRBV7-2 and TRBJ2-3, the full variable domain is GAGVSQSPSNKVTEKGKDVELRCDPISGHTALYWYRQSLGQGLEFLIYFQGNSAPDKSGLPSDRFSAERTGGSVSTLTIQRTQQEDSAVYLCASSNKFGQHTDTQYFGPGTRLTVL.